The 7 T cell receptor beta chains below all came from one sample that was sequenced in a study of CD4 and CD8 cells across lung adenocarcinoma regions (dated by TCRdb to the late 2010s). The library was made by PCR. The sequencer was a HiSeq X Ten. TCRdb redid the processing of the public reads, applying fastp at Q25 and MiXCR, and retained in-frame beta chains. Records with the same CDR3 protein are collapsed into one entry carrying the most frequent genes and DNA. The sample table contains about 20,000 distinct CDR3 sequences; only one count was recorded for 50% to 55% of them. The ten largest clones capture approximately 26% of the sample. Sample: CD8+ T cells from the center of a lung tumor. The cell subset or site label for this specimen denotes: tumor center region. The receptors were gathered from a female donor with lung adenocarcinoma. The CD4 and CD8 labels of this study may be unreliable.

The CDR3 sequence: CASSRKLYRDRGSNEQYF. The CDR3 DNA reads TGTGCCAGCTCGAGAAAACTCTACCGGGACAGGGGGTCCAATGAGCAGTACTTC. V and J are TRBV4-2 and TRBJ2-5; TRBD1 matches at 11 bases. The ends lost 8 bases at V and 11 bases at J; junction bases unmatched: 25. This CDR3 has 18 residues. CDR1 and CDR2 from the germline V gene are LGHNA and YNFKEQ.

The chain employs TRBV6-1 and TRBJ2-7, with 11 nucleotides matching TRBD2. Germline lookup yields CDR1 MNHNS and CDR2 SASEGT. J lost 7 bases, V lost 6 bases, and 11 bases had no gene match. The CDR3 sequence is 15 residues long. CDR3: CASSSVAGGPGEQYV. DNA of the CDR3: TGTGCCAGCAGCTCTGTAGCGGGAGGGCCGGGGGAGCAGTACGTC.

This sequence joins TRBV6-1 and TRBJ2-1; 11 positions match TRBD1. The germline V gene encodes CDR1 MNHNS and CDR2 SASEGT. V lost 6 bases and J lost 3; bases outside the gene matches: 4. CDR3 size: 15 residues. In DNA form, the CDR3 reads TGTGCCAGCAGCCCCGGGACAGGGGGCTACAATGAGCAGTTCTTC. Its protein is CASSPGTGGYNEQFF.

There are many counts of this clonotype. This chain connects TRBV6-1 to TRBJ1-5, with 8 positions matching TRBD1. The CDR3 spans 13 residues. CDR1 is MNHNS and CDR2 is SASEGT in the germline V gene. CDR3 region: CAVKGQGNQPQHF. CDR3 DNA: TGTGCTGTCAAGGGACAGGGCAATCAGCCCCAGCATTTT.

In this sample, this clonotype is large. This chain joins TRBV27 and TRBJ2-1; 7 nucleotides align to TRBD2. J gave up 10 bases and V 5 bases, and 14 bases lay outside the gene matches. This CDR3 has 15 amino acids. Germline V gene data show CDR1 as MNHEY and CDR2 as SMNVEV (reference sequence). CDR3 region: CASSPGAGPIMEQFF. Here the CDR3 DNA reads TGTGCCAGCAGTCCGGGAGCGGGACCTATCATGGAGCAGTTCTTC.

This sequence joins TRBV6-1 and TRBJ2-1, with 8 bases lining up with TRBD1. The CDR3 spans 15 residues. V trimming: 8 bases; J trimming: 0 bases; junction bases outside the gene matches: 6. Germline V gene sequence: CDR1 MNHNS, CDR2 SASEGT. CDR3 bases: TGTGCCAGCTCAATAACAGGGGGCTCCTACAATGAGCAGTTCTTC. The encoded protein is CASSITGGSYNEQFF.

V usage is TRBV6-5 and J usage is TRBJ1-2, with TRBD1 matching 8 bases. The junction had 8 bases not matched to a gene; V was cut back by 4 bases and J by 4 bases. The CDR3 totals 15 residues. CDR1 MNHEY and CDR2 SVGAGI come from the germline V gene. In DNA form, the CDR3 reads TGTGCCAGCAGTTCTCCGGACAGGGCGGGCTATGGCTACACCTTC. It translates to CASSSPDRAGYGYTF.